These 30 T cell receptor beta chains originate from one sample sequenced in a study of blood T cell repertoires in COVID-19. TCRdb's table, derived via immunoSEQ multiplex PCR, lists solely in-frame clones and lacks some. The data hold more than 350,000 clones, with more than 70% observed a single time. What was sequenced was peripheral blood. These receptors were collected from a woman between 25 and 40 years old with COVID-19, enrolled during active disease.

This clone was observed a single time. The chain recombines TRBV5-6 with TRBJ2-5; TRBD2 matches at 11 bases. The CDR3 sequence is 17 residues long. V dropped 1 base and J dropped 3; count of bases not matched to a gene: 8. Germline values: CDR1 SGHDT, CDR2 YYEEEE. The CDR3 region has the DNA TGTGCCAGCAGCTTGCGCCCCCTAGCGGGAGGTGAAGAGACCCAGTACTTC. Protein product: CASSLRPLAGGEETQYF.

The V and J genes are TRBV4-3 and TRBJ2-1, with 10 bases identical to TRBD2. The germline CDR1 and CDR2 sequences are LGHNA and YSLEER. The V and J ends lost 0 bases and 2 bases, in that order; junction bases with no gene match: 4. The CDR3 covers 17 residues. In DNA, the CDR3 is TGCGCCAGCAGCCAAGATATAGCGGGAGGCGCCTACAATGAGCAGTTCTTC. Translating it yields CASSQDIAGGAYNEQFF.

In this sample, this clone turned up a few times. The rearrangement joins TRBV2 to TRBJ1-1; 8 positions agree with TRBD1. The CDR3 runs 12 residues. The V segment lost 6 bases and the J segment 6 bases; nucleotides outside the gene matches: 3. Germline V gene data show CDR1 as SNHLY and CDR2 as FYNNEI. CDR3 DNA: TGTGCCAGCAGAGGGACAGGCCCTGAAGCTTTCTTT. Encoded protein: CASRGTGPEAFF. Complete variable domain (other parts from reference TRBV2 and TRBJ1-1): EPEVTQTPSHQVTQMGQEVILRCVPISNHLYFYWYRQILGQKVEFLVSFYNNEISEKSEIFDDQFSVERPDGSNFTLKIRSTKLEDSAMYFCASRGTGPEAFFGQGTRLTVV.

This chain connects TRBV7-3 to TRBJ2-7; 10 nucleotides agree with TRBD1. Germline loops: CDR1 SGHTA, CDR2 FQGTGA. The CDR3 is 15 residues long. Trimming removed 1 base from V and 6 bases from J; junction bases left unmatched: 6. CDR3 region: CASSLMGQGTSEQYF. In DNA, the CDR3 is TGTGCCAGCAGCTTAATGGGACAGGGGACGTCCGAGCAGTACTTC.

The genes are TRBV6-5 and TRBJ1-4, with 7 bases identical to TRBD1. The ends lost 6 bases at V and 10 bases at J; junction bases unmatched: 5. The length of the CDR3 is 12 residues. The germline V gene has CDR1 MNHEY and CDR2 SVGAGI. The CDR3 reads CASRRQGGKLFF. The CDR3 DNA reads TGTGCCAGCAGACGTCAGGGGGGAAAACTGTTTTTT.

This chain links TRBV2 with TRBJ1-5, with a tentative D call TRBD1 (5 bases). CDR1 and CDR2 (germline): SNHLY, FYNNEI. V lost 0 bases, J lost 7 bases, and 10 bases lay in between. There are 14 residues in the CDR3. The CDR3 DNA is TGTGCCAGCAGTGAAGCTGGCCGGGGGCAGCCCCAGCATTTT. Its protein is CASSEAGRGQPQHF.

The rearrangement uses TRBV3-1 (or the pseudogene TRBV3-2) and TRBJ2-3, with 8 bases aligning to TRBD2. Trimming took 0 bases from V and 0 from J; bases not matched to a gene: 5. CDR1 is LGHDT and CDR2 is YNNKEL in the germline V gene (reference sequence). The CDR3 runs to 17 residues. The CDR3 reads CASSQDRGGLSTDTQYF. The CDR3 bases are TGTGCCAGCAGCCAAGACCGGGGGGGGTTAAGCACAGATACGCAGTATTTT.

The rearrangement links TRBV6-5 to TRBJ1-3; D not certain. Trimming removed 6 bases at V and 8 bases at J, with 14 bases between. CDR3 length equals 13 residues. Germline V CDR1 and CDR2: MNHEY, SVGAGI. In DNA form, the CDR3 reads TGTGCCAGCAGCCCGTCAGATCCCCACACCATATATTTT. It codes for CASSPSDPHTIYF.

The chain joins TRBV5-1 to TRBJ2-1, with 7 nucleotides matching TRBD2. This CDR3 spans 13 amino acids. The germline V gene has CDR1 SGHRS and CDR2 YFSETQ. V was clipped by 1 base and J by 6 bases; unmatched bases: 1. The CDR3 region has the DNA TGCGCCAGCAGCTTGACGGGAGGCAATGAGCAGTTCTTC. This gives the protein CASSLTGGNEQFF.

The V and J genes are TRBV24-1 and TRBJ1-1; D unresolved. The germline CDR1 and CDR2 sequences are KGHDR and SFDVKD. The V end was cut by 5 bases, the J end by 1 base, with 7 bases between. The CDR3 is made up of 13 amino acids. CDR3 sequence reads: CATSVGRNTEAFF. The CDR3 region has the DNA TGTGCCACCAGTGTGGGCAGGAACACTGAAGCTTTCTTT.

The rearrangement links TRBV5-4 to TRBJ2-3; possible D gene TRBD2, 6 bases. V was pared by 4 bases and J by 1 base, with 16 bases between. Germline V CDR1 and CDR2: SGHNT, YYREEE (reference sequence). CDR3 length equals 16 residues. As DNA, the CDR3 is TGTGCCAGCAGCCGCAACAGCGGGTTGGGCACAGATACGCAGTATTTT. It specifies CASSRNSGLGTDTQYF.

The rearrangement uses TRBV7-9 and TRBJ2-7, with 7 bases matching TRBD1. Germline CDR1 and CDR2: SEHNR and FQNEAQ (reference sequence). The CDR3 totals 13 residues. The V segment lost 6 bases and the J segment 2 bases; nucleotides outside the gene matches: 4. Here the CDR3 reads CASSSTGTYEQYF. CDR3 bases: TGTGCCAGCAGTTCGACAGGGACCTACGAGCAGTACTTC.

The chain is built from TRBV6-5 and TRBJ1-2; 8 positions match TRBD1. The germline CDR1 and CDR2 sequences are MNHEY and SVGAGI. There are 13 residues in the CDR3. V lost 6 bases to trimming and J lost 13 bases; unmatched junction nucleotides: 13. CDR3 nucleotides: TGTGCCAGCAGCGGCCTGGGACAGGTAGATCTCACCTTC. This translates into CASSGLGQVDLTF.

The CDR3 region is CASSQEVGGPRLLSSYEQYF. The CDR3 DNA reads TGTGCCAGCAGCCAAGAAGTAGGCGGGCCGCGACTCCTGAGCTCCTACGAGCAGTACTTC. V gene TRBV3-1 (or the pseudogene TRBV3-2) combines with J gene TRBJ2-7, with D possibly being TRBD2 (5 bases). The CDR3 runs 20 residues. Germline CDR1 and CDR2: LGHDT and YNNKEL (reference sequence). V lost 0 bases, J lost 0 bases, and 24 bases lay in between.

The chain combines TRBV5-4 with TRBJ2-7; TRBD1 matches at 8 bases. V lost 7 bases and J lost 5; bases outside the gene matches: 8. Germline V gene data show CDR1 as SGHNT and CDR2 as YYREEE (reference sequence). This CDR3 is 13 amino acids long. The CDR3 DNA reads as TGTGCCAGCGGGGGGACAGGAGCCGACGAGCAGTACTTC. This sequence encodes CASGGTGADEQYF. Using reference TRBV5-4 and TRBJ2-7 for the parts outside the CDR3, the full variable domain is ETGVTQSPTHLIKTRGQQVTLRCSSQSGHNTVSWYQQALGQGPQFIFQYYREEENGRGNFPPRFSGLQFPNYSSELNVNALELDDSALYLCASGGTGADEQYFGPGTRLTVT.

The CDR3 loop reads CASSHDLAGGNTGELFF. The CDR3 DNA follows: TGTGCCAGTAGCCACGATCTAGCGGGAGGGAACACCGGGGAGCTGTTTTTT. The chain couples TRBV19 to TRBJ2-2; 11 bases map to TRBD2. This CDR3 contains 17 residues. Germline CDR1 reads LNHDA; CDR2 reads SQIVND (reference sequence). J was trimmed by 1 base and V by 6 bases; bases with no gene match: 7.

This clone occurred once. V is TRBV5-4 and J is TRBJ2-5; D is possibly TRBD2 (6 bases). The CDR3 contains 15 residues. Trimming cost V 2 bases and J 1 base, with 12 bases left between them. CDR1 and CDR2 (germline): SGHNT, YYREEE (reference sequence). DNA of the CDR3: TGTGCCAGCAGCTTCGGGCCGACTAGCCAAGAGACCCAGTACTTC. The encoded protein is CASSFGPTSQETQYF. The full variable domain, rest sourced from reference TRBV5-4 and TRBJ2-5, is ETGVTQSPTHLIKTRGQQVTLRCSSQSGHNTVSWYQQALGQGPQFIFQYYREEENGRGNFPPRFSGLQFPNYSSELNVNALELDDSALYLCASSFGPTSQETQYFGPGTRLLVL.

In this sample, this clone turned up once. The rearrangement links TRBV29-1 to TRBJ2-5; 8 nucleotides agree with TRBD1. V dropped 4 bases and J dropped 1; count of bases not matched to a gene: 5. In germline, CDR1 is SQVTM, CDR2 ANQGSEA. This CDR3 comprises 14 residues. CDR3 residues: CSVGDRTFQETQYF. In DNA form, the CDR3 reads TGCAGCGTTGGGGACAGGACCTTCCAAGAGACCCAGTACTTC.

Worth noting for this clone: Other DNA sequences in this specimen translate into the identical CDR3. The genes are TRBV9 and TRBJ2-7, with D unresolved. The CDR3 loop spans 14 amino acids. V lost 0 bases and J lost 0, with 7 bases in between. Germline lookup yields CDR1 SGDLS and CDR2 YYNGEE. CDR3 in amino acids: CASSVGPGSYEQYF. The CDR3 DNA is TGTGCCAGCAGCGTAGGTCCGGGCTCCTACGAGCAGTACTTC.

The chain couples TRBV7-9 to TRBJ2-3; weak D call: TRBD2 (5 bases). The V end was cut by 5 bases, the J end by 5 bases, with 11 bases between. The V gene's germline CDR1 is SEHNR and CDR2 FQNEAQ (reference sequence). CDR3 length: 13 residues. The CDR3 reads CASSPTGLDTQYF. CDR3 sequence (DNA): TGTGCCAGCAGCCCGACCGGACTAGATACGCAGTATTTT.

This chain uses TRBV4-1 with TRBJ2-5; no reliable D call. The germline gives CDR1 MGHRA, CDR2 YSYEKL. This CDR3 is 16 amino acids long. V was pared by 4 bases and J by 5 bases, with 20 bases between. The CDR3 DNA sequence: TGCGCCAGCAGCCTAGTAGCCGGGTGGGTCGGGGAGACCCAGTACTTC. It yields the protein CASSLVAGWVGETQYF.

This sequence joins TRBV2 and TRBJ2-1, with TRBD2 matching 12 bases. Unmatched junction bases numbered 11, after V lost 6 bases and J lost 8 bases. The CDR3 is made up of 16 amino acids. Germline V lookup: CDR1 SNHLY, CDR2 FYNNEI. CDR3 sequence reads: CASSEPRLAGVHEQFF. In DNA, the CDR3 is TGTGCCAGCAGCGAGCCTCGACTAGCGGGAGTGCATGAGCAGTTCTTC.

This clone was detected a few times. The chain is built from TRBV6-5 and TRBJ1-1; possibly TRBD1 for D (5 bases). Germline V gives CDR1 MNHEY, CDR2 SVGAGI. The V end lost 6 bases, the J end lost 5 bases, and 13 bases lay between the germline ends. The CDR3 length is 13 residues. DNA for the CDR3: TGTGCCAGCAGGCTCGGGGGTCGTACTGAAGCTTTCTTT. Protein product: CASRLGGRTEAFF.

The chain links TRBV5-5 to TRBJ2-2; D is unresolved. CDR3 length equals 15 residues. Trimming shortened V by 3 bases and J by 7 bases, and 16 bases separated the two germline ends. Looked up from germline, CDR1 is SGHKS and CDR2 is YYEKEE (reference sequence). The CDR3 here is CASSSTLESSGELFF. The CDR3, as DNA: TGTGCCAGCAGCTCTACCCTCGAGTCGAGCGGGGAGCTGTTTTTT.

J is TRBJ1-1 and V is TRBV14, with D maybe TRBD1 (6 bases). Trimming cost V 5 bases and J 1 base, with 14 bases left between them. This CDR3 spans 15 amino acids. Looked up from germline, CDR1 is SGHDN and CDR2 is FVKESK. The DNA for the CDR3 is TGTGCCAGCAGCTGGGACATCCTAAAGAACACTGAAGCTTTCTTT. It specifies CASSWDILKNTEAFF.

Many counts were recorded for this clone. The genes are TRBV4-2 and TRBJ2-5; 7 positions match TRBD2. CDR1 and CDR2 (germline): LGHNA, YNFKEQ. This CDR3 has 14 residues. V was clipped by 3 bases and J by 4 bases; unmatched bases: 5. The CDR3 is CASSHAGEGETQYF. The CDR3 DNA follows: TGTGCCAGCAGCCACGCGGGAGAGGGAGAGACCCAGTACTTC.

CDR3 region: CASSERTDSSYGYTF. The CDR3 bases are TGTGCCAGCAGTGAAAGAACGGACTCGAGCTATGGCTACACCTTC. V gene TRBV2 combines with J gene TRBJ1-2, with D hard to call. This CDR3 is 15 amino acids long. Germline V gene sequence: CDR1 SNHLY, CDR2 FYNNEI. V lost 2 bases and J 4 bases, leaving 14 bases between the germline ends.

The V gene is TRBV10-2, the J gene TRBJ2-5; no clear D gene. V was shortened by 6 bases and J by 3 bases, with 5 bases between the two germline ends. Germline V lookup: CDR1 WSHSY, CDR2 SAAADI. The CDR3 has 11 residues. The CDR3 DNA sequence: TGCGCCAGCAGCCAGAAAGAGACCCAGTACTTC. Its protein product is CASSQKETQYF.

V is TRBV7-2 and J is TRBJ1-5, with D possibly TRBD1 on 5 matching bases. The V and J ends lost 2 bases and 3 bases respectively, with 11 bases between them. The CDR3 is 15 amino acids. Germline V gene data show CDR1 as SGHTA and CDR2 as FQGNSA. The CDR3: CASSLMAGYNQPQHF. CDR3 DNA: TGTGCCAGCAGCTTAATGGCAGGGTACAATCAGCCCCAGCATTTT.

CDR3 bases: TGTGCCAGCACGTTAGCGGGAGTAGCCAATGAGCAGTTCTTC. Protein sequence: CASTLAGVANEQFF. This rearrangement joins TRBV27 to TRBJ2-1; 9 bases line up with TRBD2. The germline CDR1 and CDR2 sequences are MNHEY and SMNVEV (reference sequence). With V trimmed by 7 bases and J by 6 bases, 7 bases remained unmatched. The CDR3 runs 14 residues.